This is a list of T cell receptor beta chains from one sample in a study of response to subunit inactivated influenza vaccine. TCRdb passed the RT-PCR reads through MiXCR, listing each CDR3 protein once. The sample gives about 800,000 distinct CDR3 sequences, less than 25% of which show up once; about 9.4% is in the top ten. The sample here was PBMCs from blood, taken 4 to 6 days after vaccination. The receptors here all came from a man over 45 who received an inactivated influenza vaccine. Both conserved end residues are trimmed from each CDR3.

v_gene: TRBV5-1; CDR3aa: ASSYAGESPLH
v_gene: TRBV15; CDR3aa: ATSRDPDRTNYEQY
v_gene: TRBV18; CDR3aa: ASSPGGVGTDTQY
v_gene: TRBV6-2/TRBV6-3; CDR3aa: ASSYLGQASSYNEQF
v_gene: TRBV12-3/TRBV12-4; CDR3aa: ASSTGSGRLADTQY
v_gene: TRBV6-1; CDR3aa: ASRGGMGDEQF
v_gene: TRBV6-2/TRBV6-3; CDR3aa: ASSIPGVKGTQY
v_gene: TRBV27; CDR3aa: ASSLKGGGGSPLH
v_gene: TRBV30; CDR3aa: AWSFGRSQPQH
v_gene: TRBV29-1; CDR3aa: SVEDGGQGQGEQY
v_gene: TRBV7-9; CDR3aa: ASSGGTGNQPQH
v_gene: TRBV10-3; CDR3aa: AISVSHKNTGELF
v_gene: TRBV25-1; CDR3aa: ASSGDGRDDTDTQY
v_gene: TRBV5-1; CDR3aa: ASSPGHPRYT
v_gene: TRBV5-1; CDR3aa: ASSHLIRRGPDTQY
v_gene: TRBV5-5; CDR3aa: ASSLERGYNEKLF
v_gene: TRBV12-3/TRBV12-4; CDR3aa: ASSFRIGAGELF
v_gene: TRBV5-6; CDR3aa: ASSLVSGSSGEQY
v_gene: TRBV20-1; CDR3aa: SARDRRESLQETQY
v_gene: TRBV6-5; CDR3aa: ASSYGLGQGAREQY
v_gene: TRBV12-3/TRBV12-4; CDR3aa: ASSQDRARTGELF
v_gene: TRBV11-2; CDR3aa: ASSQGTPTSI
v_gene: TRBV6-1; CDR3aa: ASSRLAGGESQY